This TCR beta chain was sequenced during a study of blood T cell repertoires in COVID-19. On the study more broadly: Italy, Spain and the United States were the sources of the convalescent and acute COVID-19 samples. From T cells, B-cell-depleted T cells, or PBMCs came the material, which was cDNA or gDNA.

In the source study's methods: From reference gene primer amplification, estimates of nucleated cell counts were derived. TCRdb's copy holds only in-frame clones and misses some; the assay was immunoSEQ multiplex PCR. V and J calls and clone size come straight from that table; D and trimming were deduced from the DNA. The sample includes more than 95,000 clones, roughly 85% of them seen just once. Germline assignment: CDR1 LGHDT and CDR2 YNNKEL (reference sequence). This CDR3 region has 14 residues. Trimming took 4 bases from V and 3 from J; bases not matched to a gene: 5. The clonotype comes from a woman aged 80 or over with acute or convalescent COVID-19. The sample comprised peripheral blood. This chain links TRBV3-1 (or the pseudogene TRBV3-2) with TRBJ2-7; 8 bases are shared with TRBD1. In nucleotides, the CDR3 is TGTGCCAGCAGCCGGACAGGGACGGGCTACGAGCAGTACTTC. Translated, it gives CASSRTGTGYEQYF.